This paragraph reports one T cell receptor (beta chain). Because the CDR3's place on the DNA is in doubt, the DNA is left out and the CDR3 is given as listed by TCRdb. Ends included, the CDR3 has 15 residues. From germline, CDR1 is GTSNPN and CDR2 SVGIG (reference sequence). This specimen comes from a study of shared clonotypes between healthy human individuals. Assay used: immunoSEQ multiplex PCR; TCRdb lists only in-frame clones, some missing. Found here are over 850,000 clones, around 78% of them singletons; the top ten hold 0.61%. The sequencing input was memory CD4+ T cells from PBMCs. The subset denotes: CD45RA-negative fraction. J is TRBJ1-4 and V is TRBV30. This TCR was recovered from a man in his late teens or twenties in good health. Some clones in this sample may be carry-over from other donors' samples. The CDR3 protein is CAWSVLSGPNEKLFF.